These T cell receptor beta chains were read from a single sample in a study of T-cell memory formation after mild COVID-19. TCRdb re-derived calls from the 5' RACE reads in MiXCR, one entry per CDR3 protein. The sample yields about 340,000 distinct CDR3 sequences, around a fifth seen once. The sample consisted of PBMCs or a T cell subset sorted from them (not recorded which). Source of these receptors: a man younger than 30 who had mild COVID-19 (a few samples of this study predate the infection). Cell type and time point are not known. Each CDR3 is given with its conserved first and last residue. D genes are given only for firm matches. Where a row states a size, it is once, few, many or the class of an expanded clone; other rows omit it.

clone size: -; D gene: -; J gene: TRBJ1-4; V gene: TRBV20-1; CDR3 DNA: TGCAGTGCGCGACACGGAGATGAAAAACTGTTTTTT; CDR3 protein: CSARHGDEKLFF
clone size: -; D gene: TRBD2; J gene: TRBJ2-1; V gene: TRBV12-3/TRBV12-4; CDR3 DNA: TGTGCCAGCAGTGCCCTAGCGGGGGCCAACAATGAGCAGTTCTTC; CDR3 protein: CASSALAGANNEQFF
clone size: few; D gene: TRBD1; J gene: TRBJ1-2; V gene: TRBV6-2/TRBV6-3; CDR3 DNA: TGTGCCAGCAGTTACCCATCCCGGGACAGGGGGCGATACTATGGCTACACCTTC; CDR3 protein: CASSYPSRDRGRYYGYTF
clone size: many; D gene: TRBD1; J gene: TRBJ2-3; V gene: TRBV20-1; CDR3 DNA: TGCAGTGCTAAGGGACAGGGAGATGCAGATACGCAGTATTTT; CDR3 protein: CSAKGQGDADTQYF
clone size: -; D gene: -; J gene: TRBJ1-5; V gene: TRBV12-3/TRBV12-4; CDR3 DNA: TGTGCCAGCACCCGAATGGGCAGGGGAAGTCAGCCCCAGCATTTT; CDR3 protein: CASTRMGRGSQPQHF
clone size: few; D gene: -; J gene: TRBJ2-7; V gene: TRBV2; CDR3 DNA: TGTGCCAGCACCAGAAGGGACTCCTACGAGCAGTACTTC; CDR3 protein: CASTRRDSYEQYF
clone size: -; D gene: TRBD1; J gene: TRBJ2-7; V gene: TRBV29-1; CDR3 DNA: TGCAGCGTTGAAGGGGGGCAGGGGGAAGGTTACGAGCAGTACTTC; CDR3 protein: CSVEGGQGEGYEQYF
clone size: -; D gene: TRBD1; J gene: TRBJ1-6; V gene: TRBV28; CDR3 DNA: TGTGCCAGCAGTTTGTGGCAGGGGGCCAACTCACCCCTCCACTTT; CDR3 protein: CASSLWQGANSPLHF
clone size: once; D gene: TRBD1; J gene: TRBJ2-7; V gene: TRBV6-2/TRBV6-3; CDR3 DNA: TGTGCCAGCAGTTACTCGGGGACAGGGCTCCACGAGCAGTACTTC; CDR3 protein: CASSYSGTGLHEQYF
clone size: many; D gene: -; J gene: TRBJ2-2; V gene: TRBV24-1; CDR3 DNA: TGTGCCACCAGTGATGCAGCGAACACCGGGGAGCTGTTTTTT; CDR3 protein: CATSDAANTGELFF
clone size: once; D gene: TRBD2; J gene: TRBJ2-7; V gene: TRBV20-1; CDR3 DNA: TGCAGTGCTAGAGAGAGGGGAGGGAATGGCGAGCAGTACTTC; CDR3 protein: CSARERGGNGEQYF
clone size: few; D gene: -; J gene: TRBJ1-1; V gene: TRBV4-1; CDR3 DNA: TGCGCCAGCAGCCCAACACAGGGTCAAACGACTGAAGCTTTCTTT; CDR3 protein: CASSPTQGQTTEAFF
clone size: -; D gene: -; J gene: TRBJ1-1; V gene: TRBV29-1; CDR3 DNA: TGCAGCGGATGGGGGCTGGGGGACACTGAAGCTTTCTTT; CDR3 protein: CSGWGLGDTEAFF
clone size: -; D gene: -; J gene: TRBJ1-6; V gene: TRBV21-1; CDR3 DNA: TGTGCCAGCAAAAGGGACCCAAGAAATAATTCACCCCTCCACTTT; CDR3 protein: CASKRDPRNNSPLHF
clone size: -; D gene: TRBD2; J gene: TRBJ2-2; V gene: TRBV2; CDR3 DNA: TGTGCCAGCAGTGAAGGGGGAGGGGTATCCGGGGAGCTGTTTTTT; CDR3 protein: CASSEGGGVSGELFF
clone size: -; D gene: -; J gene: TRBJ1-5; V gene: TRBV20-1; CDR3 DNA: TGCAGTGCTAGTGACCTCCTGGGACAACTAAATCAGCCCCAGCATTTT; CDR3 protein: CSASDLLGQLNQPQHF
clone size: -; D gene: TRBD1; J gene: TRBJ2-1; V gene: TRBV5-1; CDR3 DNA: TGCGCCAGCAGCTCCAGGCGGGACAGGGGGATATCGTGGCAGTTCTTC; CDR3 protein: CASSSRRDRGISWQFF
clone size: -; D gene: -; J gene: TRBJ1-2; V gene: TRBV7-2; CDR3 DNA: TGTGCCAGCAGCTCAGACGCGGCCGGTAACTATGGCTACACCTTC; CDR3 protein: CASSSDAAGNYGYTF
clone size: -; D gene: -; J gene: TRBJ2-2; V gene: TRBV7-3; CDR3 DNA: TGTGCCAGCAGCTTAAGAGCTGTGAACACCGGGGAGCTGTTTTTT; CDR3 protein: CASSLRAVNTGELFF
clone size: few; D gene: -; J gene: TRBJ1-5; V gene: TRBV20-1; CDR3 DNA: TGCAGTGCTAGTTCTTGGCGACGCAATCAGCCCCAGCATTTT; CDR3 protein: CSASSWRRNQPQHF
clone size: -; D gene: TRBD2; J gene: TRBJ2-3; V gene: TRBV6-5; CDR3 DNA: TGTGCCAGCAGCCGACGCGGGGGGGCCTTAGATACGCAGTATTTT; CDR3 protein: CASSRRGGALDTQYF
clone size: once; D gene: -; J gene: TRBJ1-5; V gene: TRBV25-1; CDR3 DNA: TGTGCCAGCAGCAAGCCCCAGCATTTT; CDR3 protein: CASSKPQHF
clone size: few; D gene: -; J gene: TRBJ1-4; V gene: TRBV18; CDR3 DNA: TGTGCCAGCTCACGGTCGACAGCACAAGATGGCGAAAAACTGTTTTTT; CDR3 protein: CASSRSTAQDGEKLFF
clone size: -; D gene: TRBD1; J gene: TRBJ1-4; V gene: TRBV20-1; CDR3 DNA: TGCAGTAGCCAGCAGGGGGTACGTTCGGTACAGGAAAAACTGTTTTTT; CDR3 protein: CSSQQGVRSVQEKLFF
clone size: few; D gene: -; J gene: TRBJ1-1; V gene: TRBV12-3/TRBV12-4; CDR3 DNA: TGTGCCAGCAGTAGCCTCGGGGGGCTCTTTCCTGAAGCTTTCTTT; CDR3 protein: CASSSLGGLFPEAFF
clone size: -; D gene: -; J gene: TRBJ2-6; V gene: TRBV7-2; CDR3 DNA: TGTGCCAGCAGCTTAGGGAAGACCGGGACTGGGGCCAACGTCCTGACTTTC; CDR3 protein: CASSLGKTGTGANVLTF
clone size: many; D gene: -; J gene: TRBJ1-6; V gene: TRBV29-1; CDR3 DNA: TGCAGCGTGCCCACAGGGAATTCACCCCTCCACTTT; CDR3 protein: CSVPTGNSPLHF
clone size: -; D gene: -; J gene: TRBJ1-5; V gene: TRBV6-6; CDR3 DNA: TGTGCCAGCAGTTCGACAGGCAATCAGCCCCAGCATTTT; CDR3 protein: CASSSTGNQPQHF
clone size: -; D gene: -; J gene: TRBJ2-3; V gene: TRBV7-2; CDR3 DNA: TGTGCCAGCAGCTTATGGGGGGTAACAGATACGCAGTATTTT; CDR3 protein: CASSLWGVTDTQYF